Presented here are 8 T cell receptor beta chains from one specimen sequenced in a study of blood T cell repertoires in COVID-19. Sequencing used immunoSEQ multiplex PCR; TCRdb keeps in-frame clones, though not all of them. The repertoire has around 250,000 clones, more than 70% of them found once; the top ten carry 5% to 6%. Sequences were obtained from peripheral blood. These receptors originate from a man older than 75 with acute or convalescent COVID-19.

V and J are TRBV3-1 (or the pseudogene TRBV3-2) and TRBJ2-7, with no clear D. Trimming took 1 base from V and 1 from J, leaving 11 bases between them. Germline CDR1 reads LGHDT; CDR2 reads YNNKEL (reference sequence). This CDR3 comprises 15 residues. The CDR3 protein is CASSQVGDLSYEQYF. In DNA, the CDR3 is TGTGCCAGCAGCCAAGTTGGAGACTTATCCTACGAGCAGTACTTC.

This chain connects TRBV6-2 or TRBV6-3 to TRBJ1-1, with TRBD1 identical over 11 bases. The ends lost 2 bases at V and 6 bases at J; junction bases unmatched: 5. The CDR3 is 15 residues long. CDR1 is MNHEY and CDR2 is SVGEGT in the germline V gene. The CDR3 protein is CASSYGTGGQSEAFF. In DNA, the CDR3 is TGTGCCAGCAGTTACGGGACAGGGGGGCAATCTGAAGCTTTCTTT.

The rearrangement links TRBV19 to TRBJ1-1; 7 bases are a match to TRBD1. With V trimmed by 4 bases and J by 0 bases, 5 bases remained unmatched. The CDR3 has 15 residues. The germline CDR1 and CDR2 sequences are LNHDA and SQIVND (reference sequence). CDR3 coding DNA: TGTGCCAGTAGTAACAGACAGGGATTGAACACTGAAGCTTTCTTT. This sequence encodes CASSNRQGLNTEAFF. The complete variable domain, with remaining parts taken from reference TRBV19 and TRBJ1-1, reads DGGITQSPKYLFRKEGQNVTLSCEQNLNHDAMYWYRQDPGQGLRLIYYSQIVNDFQKGDIAEGYSVSREKKESFPLTVTSAQKNPTAFYLCASSNRQGLNTEAFFGQGTRLTVV.

The V gene is TRBV7-9, the J gene TRBJ1-2; the D gene is possibly TRBD1 (6 bases). The V gene's germline CDR1 is SEHNR and CDR2 FQNEAQ (reference sequence). V lost 1 base, J lost 7 bases, and 10 bases lay in between. CDR3 length: 13 residues. CDR3 DNA: TGTGCCAGCAGCTTAGTACAGGGACCTGGCTACACCTTC. This sequence encodes CASSLVQGPGYTF. The variable domain in full, with the rest retrieved from reference TRBV7-9 and TRBJ1-2, is DTGVSQNPRHKITKRGQNVTFRCDPISEHNRLYWYRQTLGQGPEFLTYFQNEAQLEKSRLLSDRFSAERPKGSFSTLEIQRTEQGDSAMYLCASSLVQGPGYTFGSGTRLTVV.

A remark on this clone: This sample also contains other DNA sequences that code for the same CDR3. The CDR3 DNA reads as TGCAGTGCGGACAGAAATGAAAAACTGTTTTTT. This codes for CSADRNEKLFF. The gene calls are TRBV20-1 and TRBJ1-4, with D perhaps matching TRBD1 (6 bases). V lost 6 bases and J 5 bases, leaving 7 bases between the germline ends. The germline V gene has CDR1 DFQATT and CDR2 SNEGSKA (reference sequence). The CDR3 spans 11 residues.

Of note for this clone: Other nucleotide sequences in the sample specify the same CDR3. This rearrangement joins TRBV29-1 to TRBJ2-2; tentative D call: TRBD2 (5 bases). Germline assignment: CDR1 SQVTM and CDR2 ANQGSEA. Trimming shortened V by 5 bases and J by 0 bases, and 10 bases separated the two germline ends. This CDR3 is built from 14 residues. The CDR3 spells CSVRTGANTGELFF. DNA of the CDR3: TGCAGCGTTAGGACCGGGGCGAACACCGGGGAGCTGTTTTTT.

The rearrangement links TRBV7-9 to TRBJ1-4; TRBD1 matches at 11 bases. Trimming took 0 bases from V and 7 from J; bases not matched to a gene: 1. This CDR3 contains 15 residues. Looked up from germline, CDR1 is SEHNR and CDR2 is FQNEAQ (reference sequence). The CDR3 protein is CASSLAGQGAEKLFF. CDR3 in DNA: TGTGCCAGCAGCTTAGCCGGACAGGGGGCTGAAAAACTGTTTTTT.

The V and J genes are TRBV2 and TRBJ2-7, with a possible D match to TRBD1 (6 bases). This CDR3 spans 14 amino acids. CDR1 is SNHLY, CDR2 FYNNEI, per germline. V dropped 4 bases and J dropped 3 bases, with 13 bases sitting between them. The CDR3 reads CASSGSDSSYEQYF. The CDR3 bases are TGTGCCAGCAGTGGGTCGGACAGCAGCTACGAGCAGTACTTC.